Below are 30 T cell receptor beta chains sequenced from a single sample in a study of cytomegalovirus exposure and HLA in healthy donors. The PCR used 60 Vbeta and 13 Jbeta primers. The assay was immunoSEQ multiplex PCR, and TCRdb's table has in-frame clones only and misses some. Of 150,000 to 200,000 clones listed, almost 85% were seen once; the top ten hold 2% to 2.5%. The sequenced sample was PBMCs. The receptors originated from a woman aged 45-65 years in good health and CMV-seronegative.

This chain uses TRBV6-5 with TRBJ2-7; D call uncertain. Germline V gene data show CDR1 as MNHEY and CDR2 as SVGAGI. The CDR3 has 15 amino acids. V dropped 9 bases and J dropped 1 base, with 19 bases sitting between them. The CDR3 here is CASQDPYSNSYEQYF. The CDR3 nucleotides are TGTGCCAGTCAGGATCCTTACTCTAATTCCTACGAGCAGTACTTC.

The chain employs TRBV27 and TRBJ2-7, with D possibly being TRBD2 (5 bases). V was clipped by 6 bases and J by 4 bases, with 22 bases between them. Germline V lookup: CDR1 MNHEY, CDR2 SMNVEV (reference sequence). There are 16 residues in the CDR3. This CDR3 is CASSSGVGAPRYEQYF. The CDR3 DNA reads as TGTGCCAGCAGCTCAGGTGTGGGAGCTCCAAGGTACGAGCAGTACTTC.

This clone was recorded once. The chain links TRBV25-1 to TRBJ1-1; 9 bases align to TRBD1. The length of the CDR3 is 16 residues. V lost 3 bases, J lost 6 bases, and 11 bases stayed unmatched. Germline V gene lookup returns CDR1 MGHDK and CDR2 SYGVNS. Here the CDR3 reads CASSDPGGQGSPEAFF. CDR3 sequence (DNA): TGTGCCAGCAGTGACCCCGGAGGACAGGGGTCCCCTGAAGCTTTCTTT.

The chain links TRBV5-1 to TRBJ2-2, with 9 bases aligning to TRBD2. From germline, CDR1 is SGHRS and CDR2 YFSETQ. J gave up 2 bases and V 0 bases, and 2 bases lay outside the gene matches. The CDR3 spans 16 residues. The CDR3 sequence is CASSLVAGVNTGELFF. The CDR3 DNA sequence: TGCGCCAGCAGCTTGGTAGCGGGAGTAAACACCGGGGAGCTGTTTTTT.

This CDR3 is CASSLTGGAYEQYF. The CDR3 nucleotides read TGTGCCAGCAGCTTGACAGGGGGGGCCTACGAGCAGTACTTC. The chain joins TRBV7-3 to TRBJ2-7, with TRBD1 identical over 9 bases. This CDR3 has 14 amino acids. V lost 3 bases, J lost 2 bases, and 2 bases stayed unmatched. CDR1 SGHTA and CDR2 FQGTGA come from the germline V gene.

The chain combines TRBV4-1 with TRBJ2-1, with TRBD2 matching 13 bases. Per germline, CDR1 MGHRA and CDR2 YSYEKL. Unmatched junction bases numbered 11, after V lost 0 bases and J lost 9 bases. CDR3 length: 18 residues. Written as DNA, the CDR3 is TGCGCCAGCAGCCAAGATCCGGTAGGACTAGCGGGAGAGGGTGAGCAGTTCTTC. Its protein product is CASSQDPVGLAGEGEQFF.

V gene TRBV28 combines with J gene TRBJ2-5, with a tentative D call TRBD1 (8 bases). The CDR3 runs to 14 residues. CDR1 and CDR2 (germline): MDHEN, SYDVKM. Trimming shortened V by 8 bases and J by 4 bases, and 17 bases separated the two germline ends. CDR3 sequence (DNA): TGTGCCAGCTACGACAGGGGAGGGCCAGAGACCCAGTACTTC. It encodes CASYDRGGPETQYF. The full variable domain, rest sourced from reference TRBV28 and TRBJ2-5, is DVKVTQSSRYLVKRTGEKVFLECVQDMDHENMFWYRQDPGLGLRLIYFSYDVKMKEKGDIPEGYSVSREKKERFSLILESASTNQTSMYLCASYDRGGPETQYFGPGTRLLVL.

The chain combines TRBV6-6 with TRBJ2-3; unclear D gene. Trimming stripped 7 bases from V and 0 bases from J, with 8 bases between. There are 13 residues in the CDR3. The germline gives CDR1 MNHNY, CDR2 SVGAGI (reference sequence). The CDR3 nucleotides read TGTGCCAGCATACCGGAGAGCACAGATACGCAGTATTTT. Translation gives CASIPESTDTQYF.

This chain connects TRBV4-1 to TRBJ1-1, with 9 bases identical to TRBD1. The CDR3 consists of 15 residues. The V and J ends lost 6 bases and 2 bases, in that order; junction bases with no gene match: 7. CDR1 is MGHRA, CDR2 YSYEKL, per germline. The CDR3: CASRAQGQGNTEAFF. In nucleotides, the CDR3 is TGCGCCAGCAGGGCACAGGGACAGGGAAACACTGAAGCTTTCTTT.

The rearrangement links TRBV5-4 to TRBJ1-2, with 7 positions matching TRBD1. CDR3 length: 13 amino acids. The J segment lost 10 bases and the V segment lost 3 bases, leaving 9 bases of the junction unmatched. Per the germline V gene, CDR1 is SGHNT and CDR2 is YYREEE (reference sequence). The CDR3 loop reads CASSWGDSKTYTF. CDR3 DNA sequence: TGTGCCAGCAGCTGGGGGGACAGCAAAACCTACACCTTC.

This chain joins TRBV7-2 and TRBJ1-3, with D unresolved. V lost 2 bases, J lost 2 bases, and 7 bases lay in between. Germline V CDR1 and CDR2: SGHTA, FQGNSA. The CDR3 totals 14 residues. CDR3 nucleotide sequence: TGTGCCAGCAGCTTATATTCCCCTGGAAACACCATATATTTT. Translating gives CASSLYSPGNTIYF.

The rearrangement links TRBV2 to TRBJ2-7, with 10 nucleotides matching TRBD2. The length of the CDR3 is 14 residues. Trimming at V came to 1 base and at J to 7 bases, leaving 4 bases not matched to a gene. Germline V lookup: CDR1 SNHLY, CDR2 FYNNEI. The CDR3: CASSEGELAGEQYF. In DNA form, the CDR3 reads TGTGCCAGCAGTGAAGGGGAACTAGCGGGGGAGCAGTACTTC. Complete variable domain (other parts from reference TRBV2 and TRBJ2-7): EPEVTQTPSHQVTQMGQEVILRCVPISNHLYFYWYRQILGQKVEFLVSFYNNEISEKSEIFDDQFSVERPDGSNFTLKIRSTKLEDSAMYFCASSEGELAGEQYFGPGTRLTVT.

This chain links TRBV11-2 with TRBJ2-7; D is undetermined. V lost 5 bases, J lost 7 bases, and 27 bases lay in between. This CDR3 has 17 residues. Germline CDR1 reads SGHAT; CDR2 reads FQNNGV. The DNA for the CDR3 is TGTGCCAGCAGCAACGTAGTGGTGCGAGACACTCCACGGGAGCAGTACTTC. As protein: CASSNVVVRDTPREQYF.

This clone was seen only once. This sequence joins TRBV18 and TRBJ2-6; perhaps TRBD2 as D (5 bases). Germline V gene sequence: CDR1 KGHSH, CDR2 LQKENI. The CDR3 extends over 16 amino acids. Trimming shortened V by 3 bases and J by 0 bases, and 9 bases separated the two germline ends. CDR3 loop: CASSPGSPSGANVLTF. DNA of the CDR3: TGTGCCAGCTCACCTGGGAGCCCCTCTGGGGCCAACGTCCTGACTTTC.

The V and J genes are TRBV11-3 and TRBJ2-3; D gene ambiguous. The germline V and J ends were trimmed by 5 bases and 5 bases, with 8 bases remaining between them. The CDR3 sequence is 12 residues long. The germline CDR1 and CDR2 sequences are SGHNT and YENEEA. CDR3 sequence: CASSTRQDTQYF. CDR3 bases: TGTGCCAGCAGCACCCGACAAGATACGCAGTATTTT.

V and J are TRBV7-9 and TRBJ2-2, with 8 positions matching TRBD1. The V segment lost 2 bases and the J segment 1 base; nucleotides outside the gene matches: 6. This CDR3 spans 17 amino acids. CDR1 is SEHNR and CDR2 is FQNEAQ in the germline V gene (reference sequence). The CDR3 DNA is TGTGCCAGCAGCTTAATGCCCGGGACAGGGAACACCGGGGAGCTGTTTTTT. Amino acid sequence: CASSLMPGTGNTGELFF.

The chain combines TRBV7-2 with TRBJ2-7; 7 bases fit TRBD1. The CDR3 consists of 14 residues. Germline CDR1 SGHTA, CDR2 FQGNSA. Trimming at V came to 6 bases and at J to 5 bases, leaving 10 bases not matched to a gene. The CDR3 nucleotides read TGTGCCAGCAGATCGTCGACAGGGTGGAACGAGCAGTACTTC. This encodes CASRSSTGWNEQYF.

The chain has TRBV27 and TRBJ2-3; 9 bases match TRBD2. Looked up from germline, CDR1 is MNHEY and CDR2 is SMNVEV (reference sequence). V trimming: 5 bases; J trimming: 1 base; junction bases outside the gene matches: 4. The CDR3 length is 15 residues. CDR3: CASSVSGRGTDTQYF. CDR3 sequence (DNA): TGTGCCAGCAGTGTTAGCGGGAGAGGCACAGATACGCAGTATTTT.

The chain uses TRBV18 and TRBJ2-1; 10 nucleotides align to TRBD2. Germline loops: CDR1 KGHSH, CDR2 LQKENI. J gave up 1 base and V 8 bases, and 11 bases lay outside the gene matches. CDR3 length: 17 amino acids. The CDR3 nucleotides read TGTGCCAGCCCAAAACGCACTAGCGGGACGTCCTACAATGAGCAGTTCTTC. This codes for CASPKRTSGTSYNEQFF.

The gene calls are TRBV25-1 and TRBJ2-3; the match to TRBD1 covers 7 bases. From germline, CDR1 is MGHDK and CDR2 SYGVNS. This CDR3 has 15 residues. Losses at the gene ends were 11 bases for V and 3 bases for J; bases not matched to a gene: 14. The CDR3 loop reads CAASQSGTVTDTQYF. The CDR3 DNA reads TGTGCCGCCTCACAGTCCGGGACAGTAACAGATACGCAGTATTTT.

V and J are TRBV10-2 and TRBJ1-1; tentative D call: TRBD1 (5 bases). From germline, CDR1 is WSHSY and CDR2 SAAADI. V lost 4 bases and J 5 bases, leaving 11 bases between the germline ends. The CDR3 runs 13 residues. The CDR3, as DNA: TGCGCCAGCAGTGCCGGGGGGAGAACTGAAGCTTTCTTT. It specifies CASSAGGRTEAFF.

V and J are TRBV28 and TRBJ1-5; 7 positions agree with TRBD1. The CDR3 runs to 14 residues. Germline V gene sequence: CDR1 MDHEN, CDR2 SYDVKM. V lost 7 bases to trimming and J lost 5 bases; unmatched junction nucleotides: 8. The CDR3 region is CASIPGTVDQPQHF. DNA of the CDR3: TGTGCCAGCATTCCCGGGACAGTTGATCAGCCCCAGCATTTT.

V and J are TRBV7-3 and TRBJ2-1; TRBD2 aligns across 10 bases. Trimming removed 4 bases from V and 2 bases from J; junction bases left unmatched: 5. Germline CDR1 SGHTA, CDR2 FQGTGA. The CDR3 sequence is 16 residues long. CDR3 region: CASSWGLARTYNEQFF. CDR3 nucleotides: TGTGCCAGCAGCTGGGGACTAGCGCGAACCTACAATGAGCAGTTCTTC.

About this clone: At one end the junction does not follow the germline gene, possibly because of a read error. The J gene is TRBJ1-2, the V gene TRBV7-9; D gene ambiguous. The germline V gene encodes CDR1 SEHNR and CDR2 FQNEAQ (reference sequence). The CDR3 has 11 residues. The CDR3, as DNA: TGTTCCAGCAGTCTTAACTATGGCTACACCTTC. Protein product: CSSSLNYGYTF.

CDR3: CASSPTPRGSINEQFF. The DNA for the CDR3 is TGTGCCAGCAGCCCAACCCCACGCGGGTCGATCAATGAGCAGTTCTTC. This chain uses TRBV7-3 with TRBJ2-1; D may be TRBD2 (5 bases). The CDR3 is 16 residues long. V dropped 5 bases and J dropped 6 bases, with 20 bases sitting between them. Germline CDR1 reads SGHTA; CDR2 reads FQGTGA.

This rearrangement joins TRBV7-3 to TRBJ2-5; 13 nucleotides match TRBD2. The CDR3 totals 17 residues. Germline V gene lookup returns CDR1 SGHTA and CDR2 FQGTGA. Germline trimming cut 5 bases from V and 4 bases from J; bases unmatched to any gene: 10. The CDR3 loop is CASSRGLAGAGRETQYF. In DNA form, the CDR3 reads TGTGCCAGCAGCCGAGGACTAGCGGGAGCAGGGAGAGAGACCCAGTACTTC.

CDR3 sequence (DNA): TGTGCCAGCAGCGTCCTCCCGGGCGGGAGCTACGAGCAGTACTTC. Its protein product is CASSVLPGGSYEQYF. V usage is TRBV9 and J usage is TRBJ2-5; 7 nucleotides line up with TRBD2. The assigned J gene may be wrong: the sequence end matches TRBJ2-7 better. This CDR3 is built from 15 residues. CDR1 and CDR2 (germline): SGDLS, YYNGEE.

The chain uses TRBV7-8 and TRBJ2-1, with D hard to call. Trimming shortened V by 6 bases and J by 2 bases, and 11 bases separated the two germline ends. CDR1 and CDR2 from the germline V gene are SGHVS and FQNEAQ. This CDR3 is 14 amino acids long. This CDR3 reads CASSPYTTYNEQFF. In DNA, the CDR3 is TGTGCCAGCAGTCCATACACCACCTACAATGAGCAGTTCTTC.

The rearrangement joins TRBV10-2 to TRBJ1-5; 11 positions agree with TRBD1. The V segment lost 10 bases and the J segment 2 bases; nucleotides outside the gene matches: 16. In germline, CDR1 is WSHSY, CDR2 SAAADI. The CDR3 covers 18 residues. The CDR3 DNA follows: TGCGCCACAGATATTGCGTGGACAGGGGGCGGTGGCAATCAGCCCCAGCATTTT. Amino acids: CATDIAWTGGGGNQPQHF.

The V and J genes are TRBV4-1 and TRBJ1-2, with D possibly TRBD1 on 5 matching bases. The CDR3 runs 15 residues. V lost 0 bases and J 5 bases, leaving 13 bases between the germline ends. Germline CDR1 reads MGHRA; CDR2 reads YSYEKL. CDR3 sequence reads: CASSQEQGRVYGYTF. The DNA for the CDR3 is TGCGCCAGCAGCCAAGAGCAGGGCAGGGTTTATGGCTACACCTTC.